This T cell receptor (beta chain) is from a study of CD8 T cells in ankylosing spondylitis. Findings and limits, study-wide: Those disease-linked clones were CD8+; they were also relatively rare in peripheral blood. In the blood and synovial fluid of reactive arthritis, some motif variants had been previously reported. What seemed typical of ankylosing spondylitis blood was a TCR beta motif built from several highly homologous variants.

The CDR3 covers 13 residues. Germline V gene sequence: CDR1 SGHRS, CDR2 YFSETQ. Deletions cut 0 bases from V and 3 bases from J, with 7 bases between. This clonotype was observed many times. Its specificity is not known. TCRdb re-called the 5' RACE reads through MiXCR, storing one row per CDR3 protein. The sample has roughly 230,000 distinct CDR3 sequences, approximately 7.6% seen once; the top ten hold around 4.4%. This TCR was sampled from a female donor with ankylosing spondylitis or in good health (not recorded which). Sequencing input: blood, either unsorted or a sorted T cell fraction (not recorded which). This chain links TRBV5-1 with TRBJ2-7, with unresolved D. DNA of the CDR3: TGCGCCAGCAGCTTGGCCTCAGACTACGAGCAGTACTTC. This translates into CASSLASDYEQYF.